This T cell receptor beta chain was recorded in a study of T cell responses to AZD1222 COVID-19 vaccine. General observations from the study: In all cases, repertoires were sampled only after the peak T cell response. There were mostly white British donors and more females than males, and clonal diversity was possibly underestimated.

This CDR3 is 13 amino acids long. Germline CDR1 reads MNHEY; CDR2 reads SVGAGI. On this clone itself: Its matching antigen is unknown. At one boundary the junction diverges from the germline segment, which might be a read error.

Libraries were prepared by immunoSEQ multiplex PCR; TCRdb keeps only in-frame clonotypes and omits some of them. The sample has approximately 130,000 clones, over 80% seen once; the top ten hold about 1.1%. The chain carries TRBV6-5 and TRBJ1-1, with no clear D. The sample here was peripheral blood, taken on day 0 of AZD1222 vaccination. The sequence derives from an adult in good health. The CDR3, as DNA: TGTGCCAGCAGTTACCCGGCTCATAGATCGCTTTTTTTC. It encodes CASSYPAHRSLFF.